This is a list of T cell receptor beta chains from one sample in a study of T cell responses to AZD1222 COVID-19 vaccine. The data were produced by immunoSEQ multiplex PCR, yet TCRdb's version contains in-frame clones alone and is incomplete. The sample holds 110,000 or so clones, 82% seen once. The sequencing here drew on peripheral blood, taken on day 0 of AZD1222 vaccination. These TCRs come from an adult in good health. The conserved cysteine and the conserved F or W are not part of the CDR3 here. The D gene is left open where the match is weak.

TRBV11-2 | NA | ASSLGDYRYGYT
TRBV30 | TRBD1 | AWSDRGLGYGYT
TRBV2 | TRBD2 | ASSVRGGVHEQY
TRBV7-2 | TRBD2 | ASSYGYGGAYNEQF
TRBV12-5 | NA | ASGSLNSPLH
TRBV7-2 | NA | ASSLVVHQPQH
TRBV4-3 | NA | ASSQSTGSSGNTIY
TRBV10-3 | TRBD2 | AISEALAGKETQY
TRBV4-1 | TRBD1 | ASSQGTGGGYT
TRBV7-6 | NA | ASSLVSKGLGYT
TRBV20-1 | NA | SASSSVGQFNQPQH
TRBV3-1/TRBV3-2 | NA | ASSQPQGLEQY
TRBV7-8 | NA | ASSLDWRQGTQY
TRBV7-9 | TRBD1 | ASSHGTGGGGYGYT
TRBV25-1 | TRBD1 | ASSARDSSGWKTEAF
TRBV3-1/TRBV3-2 | NA | ASSQATRGLYEQY
TRBV5-4 | TRBD1 | ASSLQGVYNEQF
TRBV7-9 | NA | ACYRVGDGYT
TRBV6-5 | NA | ASRQGWEREAF
TRBV12-5 | NA | ASASVQETQY
TRBV9 | NA | ASSVNEEEAF
TRBV2 | NA | ASSAPYGGGAEAF
TRBV5-5 | NA | ASSPLWGETGETQY
TRBV27 | TRBD1 | ASSLTRGQGSPLH
TRBV21-1 | NA | ASSSRGQGRSCEQY
TRBV27 | NA | ASTYYFGSNEQF
TRBV7-6 | NA | ASSPEGRAF
TRBV5-1 | NA | ASRREGRTEAF
TRBV11-3 | NA | ASSLRATRRGTPSNTEAF
TRBV21-1 | NA | ASSPAGHGYT
TRBV6-1 | NA | ASSEKGENTIY
TRBV4-1 | NA | ASSHPISTRSYNEQF
TRBV19 | NA | ASSILSNREGYT
TRBV4-3 | NA | ASGRKLGAETQY
TRBV7-3 | NA | ASSLRGSETQY
TRBV30 | NA | AWIGTGYGLGNTEAF
TRBV5-8 | NA | ASSLQIFAGANVLT
TRBV7-9 | NA | ASSLESSGANVLT
TRBV5-1 | TRBD1 | ASRSRGQGSRIQETQY
TRBV6-1 | TRBD1 | ASSEETTGHTEAF
TRBV4-2 | NA | ASSQAGGLTEQF
TRBV25-1 | NA | ASSPAGELF
TRBV15 | TRBD1 | ATSSFPGQGSYEQY
TRBV3-1/TRBV3-2 | NA | ASSQGTPELFSTDTQY
TRBV7-9 | NA | ASMKPRNQPQH
TRBV30 | TRBD1 | AWGQAYEQY
TRBV29-1 | NA | SVVRGTEAF
TRBV5-1 | NA | ASSTTQGSYGYT
TRBV5-1 | NA | ASSSGLSRDNEQF
TRBV2 | TRBD1 | AIGQGYGYT
TRBV9 | TRBD1 | ASSEGALSSYEQY
TRBV9 | NA | ASSPGTRGGQETQY
TRBV3-1/TRBV3-2 | NA | ASSQSRGTLSGNTIY
TRBV19 | NA | ASSAPSGGYT
TRBV5-4 | NA | ASSLSVANSPLH
TRBV5-6 | NA | ASSLGRSGANVLT